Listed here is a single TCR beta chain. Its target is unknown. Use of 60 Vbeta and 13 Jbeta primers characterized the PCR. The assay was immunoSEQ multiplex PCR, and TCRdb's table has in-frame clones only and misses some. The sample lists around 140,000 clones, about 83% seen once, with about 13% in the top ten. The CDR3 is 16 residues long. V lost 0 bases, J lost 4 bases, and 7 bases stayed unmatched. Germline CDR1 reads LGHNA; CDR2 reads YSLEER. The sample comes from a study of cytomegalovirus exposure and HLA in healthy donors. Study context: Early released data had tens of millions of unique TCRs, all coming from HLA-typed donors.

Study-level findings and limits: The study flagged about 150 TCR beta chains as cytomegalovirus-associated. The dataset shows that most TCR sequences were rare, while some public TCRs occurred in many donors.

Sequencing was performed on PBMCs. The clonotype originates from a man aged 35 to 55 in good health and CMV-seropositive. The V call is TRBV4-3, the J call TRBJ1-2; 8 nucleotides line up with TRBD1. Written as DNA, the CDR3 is TGCGCCAGCAGCCAAGATTTGACAGGGGACCTCTATGGCTACACCTTC. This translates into CASSQDLTGDLYGYTF.